Listed here are 5 T cell receptor beta chains from one sample, sequenced in a study of human T cells and chemical hapten exposure. Time point in this sample: patch test 3, about 24 weeks after DPC sensitization. Described treatment: therapeutic diphenylcyclopropenone sensitization with weekly scalp DPC. TCRdb re-called the RACE reads with MiXCR, one entry per CDR3 protein. The sample holds about 160,000 distinct CDR3 sequences, about 30% seen once. Material: whole blood, obtained in connection with sensitization to the hapten diphenylcyclopropenone (DPC). These receptors were obtained from a young woman with alopecia areata. Some clones in this sample may be carry-over from other donors' samples.

Here the CDR3 DNA reads TGTGCCAGCACTGGGACGTCGAGCTCCTACGAGCAGTACTTC. Its translation: CASTGTSSSYEQYF. V is TRBV25-1 and J is TRBJ2-7, with D possibly called TRBD1 or TRBD2 (5 bases each). The germline V and J ends were trimmed by 7 bases and 0 bases, with 13 bases remaining between them. Germline V gives CDR1 MGHDK, CDR2 SYGVNS. The CDR3 contains 14 residues.

This clonotype was detected only a few times. V is TRBV20-1 and J is TRBJ2-1; D call uncertain. The CDR3 has 13 amino acids. Germline V gene data show CDR1 as DFQATT and CDR2 as SNEGSKA (reference sequence). Trimming removed 3 bases at V and 7 bases at J, with 13 bases between. The CDR3 reads CSARNSLGNEQFF. DNA for the CDR3: TGCAGTGCTAGGAACAGTCTTGGAAATGAGCAGTTCTTC.

In its sample, this clonotype was seen a few times. The V call is TRBV3-1, the J call TRBJ2-7; weak D call: TRBD2 (5 bases). This CDR3 contains 14 residues. Germline CDR1 and CDR2: LGHDT and YNNKEL (reference sequence). The V and J ends lost 1 base and 7 bases respectively, with 14 bases between them. Here the CDR3 reads CASSQAPAGGEQYF. In DNA form, the CDR3 reads TGTGCCAGCAGCCAAGCCCCGGCGGGTGGAGAGCAGTACTTC.

In its sample, this clonotype was seen a few times. The chain uses TRBV7-2 and TRBJ1-2; possibly TRBD1 for D (5 bases). Trimming cost V 5 bases and J 8 bases, with 15 bases left between them. The CDR3 sequence is 13 residues long. Germline V lookup: CDR1 SGHTA, CDR2 FQGNSA. CDR3 amino acids: CASSQDSYGGYTF. As DNA, the CDR3 is TGTGCCAGCAGCCAAGACAGCTATGGGGGCTACACCTTC.

The rearrangement uses TRBV9 and TRBJ1-5; D not certain. CDR3 length equals 14 residues. Trimming shortened V by 0 bases and J by 6 bases, and 10 bases separated the two germline ends. Germline V gene lookup returns CDR1 SGDLS and CDR2 YYNGEE. CDR3 residues: CASSVGDPVQPQHF. DNA of the CDR3: TGTGCCAGCAGCGTAGGGGATCCAGTTCAGCCCCAGCATTTT. The whole variable domain, filled in from reference TRBV9 and TRBJ1-5, reads DSGVTQTPKHLITATGQRVTLRCSPRSGDLSVYWYQQSLDQGLQFLIQYYNGEERAKGNILERFSAQQFPDLHSELNLSSLELGDSALYFCASSVGDPVQPQHFGDGTRLSIL.